This TCR beta chain was captured in a study of blood T cell repertoires in COVID-19. Study context: Some COVID-19 samples were acute and others convalescent; all came from the United States, Italy and Spain.

Study processing details: Amplification with reference gene primers provided the estimates of nucleated cell counts. Clones were sequenced by immunoSEQ multiplex PCR, and TCRdb holds only the in-frame ones, with some missing. V, J and clone size are taken as reported in that table, and D and trimming were inferred from the DNA itself. This table holds 200,000 to 250,000 clones, 70% to 90% found once. Across 20 to 25 US areas, participants ranged in age from about 18 to 100 years. Recovered participants had two consecutive negative NP/OP PCR tests, healthcare professional clearance, or symptom resolution. Germline assignment: CDR1 MDHEN and CDR2 SYDVKM. The J segment lost 5 bases and the V segment lost 4 bases, leaving 5 bases of the junction unmatched. The length of the CDR3 is 14 residues.

The rearrangement uses TRBV28 and TRBJ2-3; the match to TRBD1 covers 8 bases. The source is a man aged 30 to 39 who had recovered from COVID-19. Sequencing was done on a sample of PBMCs or T cells enriched from blood (not recorded which). CDR3 region: CASSSGQGRDTQYF. As DNA, the CDR3 is TGTGCCAGCAGTTCAGGACAGGGAAGAGATACGCAGTATTTT.